This TCR beta chain was identified in a study of shared clonotypes between healthy human individuals. The repertoire was sequenced with immunoSEQ multiplex PCR; TCRdb's copy has only in-frame clones and lacks some. The data show roughly 2.1 million clones, 85% to 95% seen once. Naive CD8 cells comprised CD45RO-negative, CCR7-positively selected cells, excluding terminally differentiated effector memory CD45RA+ cells. The CDR3 totals 13 residues. Germline CDR1 is WSHSY and CDR2 is SAAADI. V dropped 2 bases and J dropped 1 base, with 5 bases sitting between them. This chain connects TRBV10-2 to TRBJ1-1, with D unclear. The TCR sequence derives from a man aged 18 to 30 in good health. Some clones in this sample may be carry-over from other donors' samples. Input material: naive CD8+ T cells from PBMCs. The CDR3 region has the DNA TGCGCCAGCAGTGAGAATTGGAACACTGAAGCTTTCTTT. Amino acids: CASSENWNTEAFF.